This T cell receptor beta chain emerged from a study of human T cells and chemical hapten exposure. Study-wide points: No alteration of TCRs above 1 in 1000 frequency was seen with DPC sensitization.

This clonotype was picked up many times. Antigen unknown. The library put unique molecular identifiers onto individual cDNA molecules. In the authors' workflow: Sample TCR counts, which ranged from about 23,224 to 700,000, had a median of 95,638. From the RACE reads, TCRdb called clonotypes with MiXCR, one entry per CDR3 protein. None of the V and J calls come from the authors' own analysis; TCRdb made them. The sample includes 50,000 to 70,000 distinct CDR3 sequences, about 6% of them seen just once. Time point: healthy volunteer bleed at 6 weeks. The authors extracted total RNA from unfractionated whole blood. The receptor was isolated from a female donor in good health. Some clones in this sample may be carry-over from other donors' samples. Input material: whole blood.

CDR3 coding DNA: TGCAGTGCTAGCCGACTAGGCCCCTACGAGCAGTACTTC. Its translation: CSASRLGPYEQYF. The rearrangement uses TRBV20-1 and TRBJ2-7; D is possibly TRBD2 (6 bases). Trimming pared 3 bases from V and 2 bases from J, leaving 11 bases between. The CDR3 has 13 amino acids. Germline CDR1 reads DFQATT; CDR2 reads SNEGSKA (reference sequence).